One sample yielded the 28 T cell receptor beta chains listed below, sequenced in a study of blood T cell repertoires in COVID-19. The method was immunoSEQ multiplex PCR; TCRdb's version includes in-frame clones alone and lacks a portion of them. Of around 20,000 clones listed, about 87% are singletons. Sequenced input: peripheral blood. The receptors were sampled from a human donor in a cohort sampled during active COVID-19.

CDR3 residues: CASSQTSGADEQFF. The CDR3 DNA follows: TGTGCCAGCAGCCAAACTAGCGGGGCGGATGAGCAGTTCTTC. The rearrangement joins TRBV3-1 (or the pseudogene TRBV3-2) to TRBJ2-1; 10 bases align to TRBD2. CDR3 length: 14 residues. Germline lookup yields CDR1 LGHDT and CDR2 YNNKEL (reference sequence). Trimming removed 2 bases from V and 8 bases from J; junction bases left unmatched: 3.

This sequence joins TRBV7-8 and TRBJ2-7; tentatively, D is TRBD1 (6 bases). V was trimmed by 5 bases and J by 5 bases, leaving 10 bases between them. The CDR3 sequence is 12 residues long. Germline assignment: CDR1 SGHVS and CDR2 FQNEAQ. As DNA, the CDR3 is TGTGCCAGCAGCCCCACAGGGAACGAGCAGTACTTC. It codes for CASSPTGNEQYF.

The V gene is TRBV5-1, the J gene TRBJ2-2; D uncertain. There are 15 residues in the CDR3. V lost 0 bases and J 0 bases, leaving 6 bases between the germline ends. Germline V gives CDR1 SGHRS, CDR2 YFSETQ. CDR3 in amino acids: CASSLDNPNTGELFF. CDR3 sequence (DNA): TGCGCCAGCAGCTTGGACAATCCGAACACCGGGGAGCTGTTTTTT. Filled out from reference TRBV5-1 and TRBJ2-2, the complete variable domain reads KAGVTQTPRYLIKTRGQQVTLSCSPISGHRSVSWYQQTPGQGLQFLFEYFSETQRNKGNFPGRFSGRQFSNSRSEMNVSTLELGDSALYLCASSLDNPNTGELFFGEGSRLTVL.

The genes are TRBV9 and TRBJ2-1; D possibly corresponds to TRBD2 (6 bases). This CDR3 has 14 residues. Germline V gives CDR1 SGDLS, CDR2 YYNGEE. Trimming stripped 2 bases from V and 2 bases from J, with 8 bases between. This chain's CDR3 is CASSVRGTYNEQFF. CDR3 nucleotide sequence: TGTGCCAGCAGCGTCCGCGGGACCTACAATGAGCAGTTCTTC.

This chain connects TRBV4-1 to TRBJ2-1, with TRBD1 matching 9 bases. The germline V gene encodes CDR1 MGHRA and CDR2 YSYEKL. J was trimmed by 5 bases and V by 3 bases; bases with no gene match: 11. This CDR3 is built from 17 residues. CDR3 coding DNA: TGCGCCAGCAGCCAGCACCTCGGGACAGGGAGAGACAATGAGCAGTTCTTC. It yields the protein CASSQHLGTGRDNEQFF.

In DNA, the CDR3 is TGTGCCAGCAGCCGGGGGACGAGGAGTGAAGCTTTCTTT. Encoded protein: CASSRGTRSEAFF. The chain uses TRBV12-3 or TRBV12-4 and TRBJ1-1; a possible D gene is TRBD1 (5 bases). Trimming removed 6 bases at V and 7 bases at J, with 15 bases between. CDR3 length: 13 residues.

V and J are TRBV6-5 and TRBJ1-1, with 7 bases lining up with TRBD1. Germline V CDR1 and CDR2: MNHEY, SVGAGI. CDR3 length equals 12 residues. V trimming: 3 bases; J trimming: 12 bases; junction bases outside the gene matches: 7. The CDR3 reads CASSYNLDRTFF. The DNA for the CDR3 is TGTGCCAGCAGTTATAACTTGGACAGGACTTTCTTT.

The chain links TRBV7-9 to TRBJ2-2, with 7 bases fitting TRBD1. The CDR3 is made up of 17 amino acids. Trimming removed 3 bases from V and 2 bases from J; junction bases left unmatched: 9. Germline V gene lookup returns CDR1 SEHNR and CDR2 FQNEAQ (reference sequence). CDR3 amino acids: CASSFRIGTDNTGELFF. CDR3 nucleotides: TGTGCCAGCAGCTTTCGGATAGGGACAGATAACACCGGGGAGCTGTTTTTT.

The V call is TRBV6-6, the J call TRBJ2-2, with D perhaps matching TRBD1 (5 bases). CDR1 MNHNY and CDR2 SVGAGI come from the germline V gene (reference sequence). V was trimmed by 10 bases and J by 0 bases, leaving 9 bases between them. This CDR3 has 13 amino acids. CDR3: CAIQEANTGELFF. The CDR3 DNA is TGTGCCATACAGGAAGCGAACACCGGGGAGCTGTTTTTT.

The genes are TRBV27 and TRBJ1-1; D may be TRBD1 (5 bases). The V end lost 6 bases, the J end lost 6 bases, and 14 bases lay between the germline ends. The CDR3 spans 13 residues. Germline lookup yields CDR1 MNHEY and CDR2 SMNVEV (reference sequence). CDR3 sequence: CASSPMGGAEAFF. The CDR3 DNA reads as TGTGCCAGCAGCCCCATGGGGGGGGCTGAAGCTTTCTTT.

The chain employs TRBV7-9 and TRBJ2-7; TRBD2 matches 8 bases. V lost 1 base to trimming and J lost 5 bases; unmatched junction nucleotides: 7. CDR1 is SEHNR and CDR2 is FQNEAQ in the germline V gene (reference sequence). The CDR3 is 15 residues long. CDR3 DNA: TGTGCCAGCAGCTTAGGTAGTAGCGGGGCGAACGAGCAGTACTTC. Translating gives CASSLGSSGANEQYF.

The chain couples TRBV14 to TRBJ2-5; tentatively, D is TRBD1 (6 bases). The germline V gene encodes CDR1 SGHDN and CDR2 FVKESK. Trimming shortened V by 0 bases and J by 5 bases, and 13 bases separated the two germline ends. The CDR3 sequence is 15 residues long. The CDR3 here is CASSQELGAGETQYF. CDR3 coding DNA: TGTGCCAGCAGCCAAGAATTGGGGGCGGGTGAGACCCAGTACTTC. Full variable domain (rest looked up from reference TRBV14 and TRBJ2-5): EAGVTQFPSHSVIEKGQTVTLRCDPISGHDNLYWYRRVMGKEIKFLLHFVKESKQDESGMPNNRFLAERTGGTYSTLKVQPAELEDSGVYFCASSQELGAGETQYFGPGTRLLVL.

This chain links TRBV6-5 with TRBJ2-5; the D gene is possibly TRBD2 (6 bases). Germline CDR1 reads MNHEY; CDR2 reads SVGAGI. Trimming cost V 0 bases and J 5 bases, with 10 bases left between them. This CDR3 is built from 14 residues. The CDR3 DNA reads as TGTGCCAGCAGTTACTCGGTCCGGGAGGAGACCCAGTACTTC. Translating gives CASSYSVREETQYF.

The V gene is TRBV28, the J gene TRBJ1-3, with 8 nucleotides matching TRBD1. The V segment lost 5 bases and the J segment 4 bases; nucleotides outside the gene matches: 10. Germline V gene lookup returns CDR1 MDHEN and CDR2 SYDVKM. This CDR3 is built from 16 residues. The CDR3 region is CASSPTLDREGNTIYF. For the CDR3, the DNA is TGTGCCAGCAGTCCGACTCTGGACAGGGAGGGAAACACCATATATTTT.

The V gene is TRBV11-2, the J gene TRBJ1-5; D gene unclear. The V end lost 5 bases, the J end lost 5 bases, and 10 bases lay between the germline ends. The CDR3 totals 13 residues. Germline lookup yields CDR1 SGHAT and CDR2 FQNNGV. CDR3 DNA: TGTGCCAGCAGCGCACAAGATCATCAGCCCCAGCATTTT. Its translation: CASSAQDHQPQHF.

The sample holds a few counts of this clone. The J gene is TRBJ2-2, the V gene TRBV29-1; perhaps TRBD1 as D (6 bases). The CDR3 runs 14 residues. CDR1 and CDR2 (germline): SQVTM, ANQGSEA. Between the trimmed V and J ends, which lost 4 bases and 6 bases, there was a span of 15 bases. The CDR3 DNA reads TGCAGCGTTGGACCCCAGACAGGCGCCGGGGAGCTGTTTTTT. Protein sequence: CSVGPQTGAGELFF.

The chain uses TRBV6-5 and TRBJ2-3; TRBD2 agrees at 7 bases. This CDR3 comprises 15 residues. Germline trimming cut 4 bases from V and 0 bases from J; bases unmatched to any gene: 4. From germline, CDR1 is MNHEY and CDR2 SVGAGI. The CDR3 nucleotides read TGTGCCAGCAGTTTTTCTAGCGGAAGCACAGATACGCAGTATTTT. Translation gives CASSFSSGSTDTQYF.

A single count supports this clone. The chain links TRBV24-1 to TRBJ2-2; TRBD1 matches 7 bases. The germline gives CDR1 KGHDR, CDR2 SFDVKD. Trimming took 2 bases from V and 0 from J; bases not matched to a gene: 2. The CDR3 length is 16 residues. The CDR3 loop is CATSDWGQPNTGELFF. The DNA of the CDR3 is TGTGCCACCAGTGATTGGGGACAGCCGAACACCGGGGAGCTGTTTTTT.

This clone qualifies as medium-sized. The chain recombines TRBV6-5 with TRBJ1-5; 7 bases match TRBD1. Germline V gene data show CDR1 as MNHEY and CDR2 as SVGAGI. The CDR3 contains 15 residues. With 5 bases clipped from V and 3 bases from J, the junction kept 7 bases outside the gene matches. CDR3 DNA sequence: TGTGCCAGCAGTATCAGGACAGGAACCAATCAGCCCCAGCATTTT. It encodes CASSIRTGTNQPQHF.

J is TRBJ1-1 and V is TRBV19; D not resolved. Germline V gene sequence: CDR1 LNHDA, CDR2 SQIVND (reference sequence). The CDR3 spans 15 residues. V lost 6 bases and J lost 1, with 15 bases in between. The CDR3 is CASRLFVLSNTEAFF. CDR3 DNA: TGTGCCAGTAGATTGTTTGTCCTTTCGAACACTGAAGCTTTCTTT.

The gene calls are TRBV15 and TRBJ2-2; a possible D gene is TRBD1 (5 bases). The germline V gene has CDR1 LNHNV and CDR2 YYDKDF (reference sequence). The germline V and J ends were trimmed by 5 bases and 1 base, with 8 bases remaining between them. The CDR3 is 14 amino acids. The chain's CDR3 is CATSVGQNTGELFF. In DNA, the CDR3 is TGTGCCACCAGCGTTGGACAGAACACCGGGGAGCTGTTTTTT.

The chain combines TRBV5-1 with TRBJ2-1; perhaps TRBD2 as D (5 bases). This CDR3 contains 14 residues. V was pared by 4 bases and J by 7 bases, with 15 bases between. The germline gives CDR1 SGHRS, CDR2 YFSETQ. CDR3 amino acids: CASSQLGAANEQFF. CDR3 coding DNA: TGCGCCAGCAGCCAGCTCGGAGCGGCAAATGAGCAGTTCTTC.

The chain links TRBV6-4 to TRBJ2-3; possibly TRBD2 for D (6 bases). The germline V gene encodes CDR1 MRHNA and CDR2 SNTAGT. The CDR3 runs 15 residues. V lost 2 bases and J lost 2, with 11 bases in between. The CDR3 here is CASSDREANTDTQYF. CDR3 DNA sequence: TGTGCCAGCAGTGACAGGGAGGCTAACACAGATACGCAGTATTTT.

The V and J genes are TRBV28 and TRBJ1-1, with unresolved D. Germline V gene data show CDR1 as MDHEN and CDR2 as SYDVKM. V was pared by 7 bases and J by 5 bases, with 14 bases between. The CDR3 loop spans 13 amino acids. The CDR3 here is CASNLMRDTEAFF. CDR3 nucleotide sequence: TGTGCCAGCAACCTTATGAGGGATACTGAAGCTTTCTTT.

The chain uses TRBV19 and TRBJ2-7; D is perhaps TRBD2 (5 bases). CDR3 size: 13 residues. Germline V gene sequence: CDR1 LNHDA, CDR2 SQIVND (reference sequence). Trimming took 6 bases from V and 3 from J, leaving 12 bases between them. CDR3 loop: CASRFTGSYEQYF. Written as DNA, the CDR3 is TGTGCCAGTAGGTTCACGGGGAGCTACGAGCAGTACTTC.

The genes are TRBV29-1 and TRBJ2-3; D perhaps matches TRBD1 (6 bases). This CDR3 region has 14 residues. Germline V lookup: CDR1 SQVTM, CDR2 ANQGSEA. V gave up 7 bases and J gave up 0 bases, with 14 bases separating them. CDR3 sequence: CSARGQLSTDTQYF. DNA for the CDR3: TGCAGCGCCCGCGGACAGTTGAGCACAGATACGCAGTATTTT.

The genes are TRBV19 and TRBJ1-1, with TRBD1 matching over 9 bases. Trimming at V came to 5 bases and at J to 8 bases, leaving 9 bases not matched to a gene. Per germline, CDR1 LNHDA and CDR2 SQIVND (reference sequence). The length of the CDR3 is 14 residues. CDR3 coding DNA: TGTGCCAGTAGTGTCCCGGGACAGGGAAGGGAAGCTTTCTTT. Protein product: CASSVPGQGREAFF.

The chain employs TRBV7-3 and TRBJ2-2; 8 nucleotides agree with TRBD1. Trimming took 5 bases from V and 3 from J; bases not matched to a gene: 5. The V gene's germline CDR1 is SGHTA and CDR2 FQGTGA. The CDR3 is 15 amino acids. The CDR3 protein is CASSPGQGYTGELFF. CDR3 nucleotides: TGTGCCAGCAGCCCAGGACAGGGATACACCGGGGAGCTGTTTTTT.